One and the same sample provided the 5 T cell receptor beta chains below, sequenced in a study of CD8+CD57+ T cells in acquired aplastic anemia (dated by TCRdb to the late 2010s). Sequencing relied on an Illumina HiSeq 2000. TCR beta VDJ combination and CDR3 sequence profiling used genomic DNA as the template. TCRdb passed the public sequencing reads through fastp at Q25 and MiXCR, retaining productive beta sequences. Entries are consolidated by CDR3 protein sequence, retaining the most common genes and DNA. This sample lists some 44,000 distinct CDR3 sequences; approximately 67% were detected once. The ten largest make up 23% of the sample. The specimen was sorted CD4+, CD8+, or CD8+CD57+ T cells (not recorded which) from PBMCs. These receptors all come from a human donor in good health, serving as a control.

The chain combines TRBV13 with TRBJ1-1; D uncertain. CDR3 size: 14 residues. The V and J ends lost 5 bases and 2 bases respectively, with 12 bases between them. Germline V gives CDR1 PRHDT, CDR2 FYEKMQ (reference sequence). The CDR3: CASSALGGNTEAFF. In DNA, the CDR3 is TGTGCCAGCAGCGCTTTGGGAGGTAACACTGAAGCTTTCTTT.

This clonotype was found once. V gene TRBV7-2 combines with J gene TRBJ1-6; perhaps TRBD1 as D (5 bases). CDR1 and CDR2 (germline): SGHTA, FQGNSA. CDR3 length: 15 amino acids. The V and J ends lost 0 bases and 9 bases respectively, with 12 bases between them. CDR3 residues: CASSLAMGQVSPLHF. The CDR3 nucleotides are TGTGCCAGCAGCTTAGCCATGGGGCAGGTTTCACCCCTCCACTTT. Drawing the rest from reference TRBV7-2 and TRBJ1-6, the complete variable domain is GAGVSQSPSNKVTEKGKDVELRCDPISGHTALYWYRQSLGQGLEFLIYFQGNSAPDKSGLPSDRFSAERTGGSVSTLTIQRTQQEDSAVYLCASSLAMGQVSPLHFGNGTRLTVT.

The chain combines TRBV5-5 with TRBJ1-6; D is unresolved. Germline V lookup: CDR1 SGHKS, CDR2 YYEKEE (reference sequence). This CDR3 has 15 residues. V lost 4 bases, J lost 0 bases, and 8 bases lay in between. The CDR3 region is CASSHMSSYNSPLHF. CDR3 in DNA: TGTGCCAGCAGCCATATGAGCTCCTATAATTCACCCCTCCACTTT.

This clonotype was seen a handful of times. This chain joins TRBV5-4 and TRBJ1-4, with a weak D call TRBD1 (5 bases). The CDR3 loop spans 17 amino acids. Looked up from germline, CDR1 is SGHNT and CDR2 is YYREEE (reference sequence). Trimming pared 4 bases from V and 0 bases from J, leaving 16 bases between. CDR3 amino acids: CASSQTRDGATNEKLFF. CDR3 nucleotides: TGTGCCAGCAGCCAAACCCGGGACGGTGCAACTAATGAAAAACTGTTTTTT.

The rearrangement joins TRBV19 to TRBJ2-7; D is uncertain. The V gene's germline CDR1 is LNHDA and CDR2 SQIVND (reference sequence). The CDR3 totals 14 residues. With 1 base removed from V and 2 bases from J, the gap between germline ends came to 9 bases. The CDR3 nucleotides read TGTGCCAGTAGTATAGGCGGATCAACCTACGAGCAGTACTTC. Translating it yields CASSIGGSTYEQYF.